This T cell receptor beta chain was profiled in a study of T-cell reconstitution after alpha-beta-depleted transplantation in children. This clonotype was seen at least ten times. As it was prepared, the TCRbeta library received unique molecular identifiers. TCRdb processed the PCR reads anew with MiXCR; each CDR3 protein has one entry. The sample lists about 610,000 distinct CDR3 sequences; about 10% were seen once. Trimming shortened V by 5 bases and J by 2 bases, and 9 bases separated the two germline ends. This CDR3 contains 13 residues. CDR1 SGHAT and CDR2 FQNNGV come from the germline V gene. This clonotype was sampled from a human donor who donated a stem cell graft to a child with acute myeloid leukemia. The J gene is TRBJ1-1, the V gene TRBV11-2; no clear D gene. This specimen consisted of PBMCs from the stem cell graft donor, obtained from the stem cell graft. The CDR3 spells CASSPDGNTEAFF. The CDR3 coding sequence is TGTGCCAGCAGCCCGGACGGAAACACTGAAGCTTTCTTT.